A selection of T cell receptor beta chains follows, all from one sample in a study of regulatory T cells in long-lasting Graves disease. TCRdb fed the multiplex PCR reads into MiXCR, producing one record per CDR3 protein. The sample has 450,000 or so distinct CDR3 sequences, around 21% seen once; the top ten hold roughly 8%. Sequencing used peripheral blood mononuclear cells (PBMCs), obtained when the disease was refractory, from a patient treated with antithyroid drugs. The receptors here all came from a female donor with Graves disease. The CDR3 runs from the conserved cysteine through the conserved F or W.

j_call v_call cdr3_aa
TRBJ1-1 TRBV3-1 CASSQDWRLNTEAFF
TRBJ2-7 TRBV27 CASSLFSSIAEQYF
TRBJ2-1 TRBV28 CATTTPTSRVYNEQFF
TRBJ2-7 TRBV2 CASSAGQGNYEQYF
TRBJ1-5 TRBV25-1 CASSELLDQPQHF
TRBJ2-7 TRBV10-3 CAISEDRAYEQYF
TRBJ2-3 TRBV19 CASSIRPSSTDTQYF
TRBJ2-3 TRBV19 CASSFLAGGADTQYF
TRBJ2-7 TRBV19 CASESTGGGEQYF
TRBJ1-5 TRBV9 CASSVGPPQGRQPQHF
TRBJ1-1 TRBV29-1 CSVGHARLNTEAFF
TRBJ1-2 TRBV4-3 CASSLDMNFGNGYTF
TRBJ1-2 TRBV5-6 CASSLLTGGRYGYTF
TRBJ1-1 TRBV2 CASSAGPGTEAFF
TRBJ1-6 TRBV13 CASSSARTEGGSPLHF
TRBJ2-7 TRBV5-1 CASSLAGTDTGEQYF
TRBJ2-7 TRBV19 CASSISGVRELEQYF
TRBJ1-2 TRBV28 CASSAGVGYTF
TRBJ2-7 TRBV19 CASSGTTYGQYF
TRBJ2-6 TRBV10-1 CASRGGFSSGANVLTF
TRBJ2-7 TRBV7-9 CASSLQGPNYEQYF
TRBJ2-2 TRBV6-1 CASPKGTGELFF
TRBJ1-2 TRBV11-2 CASSRGRSSGYTF
TRBJ2-7 TRBV28 CASTPRGRVVMEQYF
TRBJ2-1 TRBV3-1 CASSQGERSRFF
TRBJ1-1 TRBV13 CASSLQGGEAFF
TRBJ2-2 TRBV6-5 CASSYSAGSLGELFF
TRBJ2-5 TRBV6-1 CASSESLSPAQETQYF
TRBJ2-1 TRBV6-1 CASSRYRGGQDEQFF
TRBJ2-7 TRBV28 CASTWGRGWYEQYF
TRBJ2-5 TRBV24-1 CATSDSGQGQETQYF
TRBJ2-6 TRBV20-1 CSAGRGGANVLTF
TRBJ2-5 TRBV7-9 CASSGTRGNGETQYF
TRBJ1-2 TRBV29-1 CSVGLTGYGYTF
TRBJ2-7 TRBV19 CASIRGDEQYF
TRBJ2-7 TRBV4-2 CASSQIASGTSGSLPHEQYF
TRBJ2-2 TRBV3-1 CASSQVNQGLGELFF
TRBJ2-5 TRBV7-9 CASSLYGGRASPSFETQYF
TRBJ1-1 TRBV5-1 CASSWGRLAQSEAFF
TRBJ2-3 TRBV5-4 CASSLTSFTDTQYF
TRBJ2-5 TRBV28 CASRISGGHPPETQYF
TRBJ1-4 TRBV7-2 CATEGRGKLFF
TRBJ1-1 TRBV2 CASSSRQGEMNTEAFF
TRBJ1-2 TRBV6-5 CASSYAVGREPSGYTF
TRBJ2-7 TRBV6-1 CASTSGRYTYEQYF
TRBJ1-1 TRBV4-1 CASSQDWVASTEAFF
TRBJ2-2 TRBV7-8 CASSLALGTGELFF
TRBJ2-5 TRBV5-4 CASSLWAHHGETQYF